The source of this T cell receptor beta chain is a study of T cell changes during pregnancy in multiple sclerosis (dated by TCRdb to between 2018 and 2021). Turning to the overall study: Changes in the T cell repertoire over the course of pregnancy were examined in this study in women with multiple sclerosis.

From the cysteine through the phenylalanine, the CDR3 covers 16 amino acids. Left in the record is the CDR3 DNA by itself, 48 bases read in frame from the first base. V is cut by 1 base and J by 3 bases, and the space between the germline ends is 15 bases. CDR1 and CDR2 are drawn from the germline V gene: SGHDN, FVKESK. A word on this clone: Its target antigen remains unknown. Within one base of it there is no much larger clone, and no base qualities were kept.

Libraries were prepared through the immunoSEQ multiplex PCR assay. Sourced from immuneACCESS, this table was stored by TCRdb with only in-frame sequences that have V and J called. A share of the clones is absent; for the studies checked, an unresolved V gene accounts for under half, and the remainder has no known explanation. In this sample the table shows 100,000 or so clones, about 93% of which occur a single time. The top ten clonotypes cover more than 0.75% of the sample. The chain is made from TRBV14 and TRBJ2-5; the D gene cannot be named for sure. The receptor was derived from a female donor with multiple sclerosis, enrolled in a pregnancy study. The input for sequencing was peripheral blood, taken after pregnancy. The DNA reads as follows: TGTGCCAGCAGCCAAGGAGCCTCCGTCGGAGAAGAGACCCAGTACTTC. Its protein reads: CASSQGASVGEETQYF.